The source of this TCR beta chain is a study of blood T cell repertoires in COVID-19. Background on the study: Whether acute or convalescent, the COVID-19 samples came from the United States, Italy and Spain.

This clone was detected once. There are 16 residues in the CDR3. The germline V and J ends were trimmed by 4 bases and 0 bases, with 12 bases remaining between them. Germline V gene lookup returns CDR1 ENHRY and CDR2 SYGVKD. TCRdb keeps only in-frame clones here, not all; method: immunoSEQ multiplex PCR. The sample yields over 75,000 clones, just over 85% seen once. This TCR came from a man between 45 and 60 years old with COVID-19, enrolled during active disease. Sequences were obtained from peripheral blood. V usage is TRBV10-3 and J usage is TRBJ2-2, with no clear D. The CDR3 loop is CAISGPDSSNTGELFF. The CDR3 region has the DNA TGTGCCATCAGTGGACCAGACTCTTCGAACACCGGGGAGCTGTTTTTT.